The rows below give T cell receptor beta chains drawn from one sample of a study of T cell clones after liver transplantation. Only in-frame clones appear in the TCRdb table, and some are missing; sequencing was by immunoSEQ multiplex PCR. This table has around 9,100 clones, roughly 79% appearing once. The sample consisted of CD8+ T cells from blood, taken before liver transplant. Receptors were obtained from a human donor who received a liver transplant. The CDR3 runs from the conserved cysteine through the conserved F or W. A D gene is named only where the DNA matches it firmly. Size tells how often a clone was seen (once, few, many) or the class of an expanded clone, and some rows leave it out.

>-|14|TRBV18|TRBJ2-2|TRBD1
TGTGCCAGCTCACCCGGGACAGACACCGGGGAGCTGTTTTTT
CASSPGTDTGELFF
>-|14|TRBV9|TRBJ2-1|TRBD2
TGTGCCAGCAAAAGCGGGGGTCCCGACAATGAGCAGTTCTTC
CASKSGGPDNEQFF
>once|17|TRBV10-3|TRBJ2-1|-
TGTGCCATCACCGAGGAGGACGAGGCACGCTCCTACAATGAGCAGTTCTTC
CAITEEDEARSYNEQFF
>-|13|TRBV6-1|TRBJ2-7|-
TGTGCCAGCAGTGATCGGAGGGGTCACGAGCAGTACTTC
CASSDRRGHEQYF
>-|16|TRBV6-1|TRBJ2-1|-
TGTGCCAGCAGTGAAGCAGCGGTCCATACATACAATGAGCAGTTCTTC
CASSEAAVHTYNEQFF
>few|14|TRBV7-9|TRBJ1-5|TRBD1
TGTGCCAGCACCCAGGGGGGGTTTAATCAGCCCCAGCATTTT
CASTQGGFNQPQHF
>-|12|TRBV15|TRBJ2-3|-
TGTGCCACCAGCAGAGGAGGGGGTACGCAGTATTTT
CATSRGGGTQYF
>few|14|TRBV11-2|TRBJ2-4|-
TGTGCCAGCAGCTTAGATCCGGGTTTTGACATTCAGTACTTC
CASSLDPGFDIQYF
>-|14|TRBV15|TRBJ2-1|-
TGTGCCACCAGCAGAGGGTTATCAGACAATGAGCAGTTCTTC
CATSRGLSDNEQFF
>-|13|TRBV7-6|TRBJ2-5|-
TGTGCCAGCAGCTTCTGGGGCCAAGAGACCCAGTACTTC
CASSFWGQETQYF
>-|15|TRBV11-2|TRBJ1-2|-
TGTGCCAGCAGCCTCTGGGGGGGATCCAACTATGGCTACACCTTC
CASSLWGGSNYGYTF
>-|17|TRBV7-9|TRBJ2-3|TRBD2
TGTGCCAGCAGCTTTAGCGGGGGGGCCGGGATCACAGATACGCAGTATTTT
CASSFSGGAGITDTQYF
>few|17|TRBV2|TRBJ1-2|-
TGTGCCAGCAGCCCCCGGACTCCCACGGGCGACCGTTATGGCTACACCTTC
CASSPRTPTGDRYGYTF
>-|15|TRBV6-1|TRBJ2-1|TRBD2
TGTGCCAGCAGTGATTTCCTAGCGGGGGACGATGAGCAGTTCTTC
CASSDFLAGDDEQFF
>-|15|TRBV5-1|TRBJ2-1|-
TGCGCCAGCAGCTTGGCGATGTTGCCTTACAATGAGCAGTTCTTC
CASSLAMLPYNEQFF
>-|15|TRBV2|TRBJ2-7|TRBD1
TGTGCCAGCAGGGAACTCAGGGGGCAAGGGTACGAGCAGTACTTC
CASRELRGQGYEQYF
>-|14|TRBV11-2|TRBJ2-6|TRBD2
TGTGCCAGCAGCTGGGGGGGTGCGGCCAACGTCCTGACTTTC
CASSWGGAANVLTF
>-|13|TRBV7-9|TRBJ2-7|-
TGTGCCAGCAGCCCTACGGAGTCCTACGAGCAGTACTTC
CASSPTESYEQYF
>once|18|TRBV9|TRBJ2-3|TRBD2
TGTGCCAGCAGCGTAGCCGTGGGGGGGTCGGAACTCACAGATACGCAGTATTTT
CASSVAVGGSELTDTQYF
>-|12|TRBV5-8|TRBJ2-7|-
TGTGCCAGCAGCCCGGACTTCTACGAGCAGTACTTC
CASSPDFYEQYF
>-|17|TRBV11-2|TRBJ2-7|-
TGTGCCAGCAGCTTCCATAGCGCCCATTCTCTACCCTACGAGCAGTACTTC
CASSFHSAHSLPYEQYF
>-|13|TRBV29-1|TRBJ1-2|-
TGCAGCGTTGAGTCCGGACAGTACTATGGCTACACCTTC
CSVESGQYYGYTF
>-|12|TRBV29-1|TRBJ2-7|TRBD1
TGCAGCGCCCGGGACAGCCCCTACGAGCAGTACTTC
CSARDSPYEQYF
>-|16|TRBV19|TRBJ1-5|TRBD1
TGTGCCAGTGAGGAACCACAGGGGTGGGGGAATCAGCCCCAGCATTTT
CASEEPQGWGNQPQHF
>-|11|TRBV29-1|TRBJ2-1|TRBD1
TGCAGCGTCGGACAGGGGAATGAGCAGTTCTTC
CSVGQGNEQFF
>-|12|TRBV7-2|TRBJ2-1|-
TGTGCCAGCAGCTTAGTGGCTAATGAGCAGTTCTTC
CASSLVANEQFF
>-|14|TRBV7-3|TRBJ2-5|-
TGTGCCAGCAGCGCACCTGGGGCCGGAGAGACCCAGTACTTC
CASSAPGAGETQYF
>-|15|TRBV6-5|TRBJ1-1|TRBD1
TGTGCCAGCAGTTACGACAGGGGTGATTGGGGTGAAGCTTTCTTT
CASSYDRGDWGEAFF
>-|13|TRBV19|TRBJ2-7|-
TGTGCCACGGGGGTGGGTCCAGCGCGCGAGCAGTACTTC
CATGVGPAREQYF
>-|16|TRBV9|TRBJ2-5|-
TGTGCCAGCAGCGCCTCCCCAAAAGGGTCTTGGGAGACCCAGTACTTC
CASSASPKGSWETQYF
>-|13|TRBV6-1|TRBJ2-2|-
TGTGCCAGCTGGGGGGAGTTTACCGGGGAGCTGTTTTTT
CASWGEFTGELFF
>-|15|TRBV5-1|TRBJ2-1|-
TGCGCCAGCACTATTACAGGGTCAGATTTCAATGAGCAGTTCTTC
CASTITGSDFNEQFF
>-|17|TRBV19|TRBJ2-2|TRBD2
TGTGCCAGTAGTATAGATCTACTAGCGGCGAACACCGGGGAGCTGTTTTTT
CASSIDLLAANTGELFF
>few|15|TRBV27|TRBJ1-2|-
TGTGCCAGCAGTTTATCGTCGGGGACATATTATGGCTACACCTTC
CASSLSSGTYYGYTF
>-|11|TRBV20-1|TRBJ1-1|-
TGCAGTGCTAGGACTGGGCTTGAAGCTTTCTTT
CSARTGLEAFF
>-|13|TRBV5-6|TRBJ1-2|-
TGTGCCAGCAGACCCAGGACGGACTATGGCTACACCTTC
CASRPRTDYGYTF
>-|16|TRBV5-6|TRBJ1-6|-
TGTGCCAGCAGCCCGGACAGCAACTCCTATAATTCACCCCTCCACTTT
CASSPDSNSYNSPLHF
>-|14|TRBV13|TRBJ1-5|-
TGTGCCAGCAGCTCGGACGGCGGCAATCAGCCCCAGCATTTT
CASSSDGGNQPQHF
>-|11|TRBV9|TRBJ1-1|-
TGTGCCAGCAGCGCTGGCACTGAAGCTTTCTTT
CASSAGTEAFF
>-|14|TRBV27|TRBJ2-5|TRBD1
TGTGCCAGCAGGGAAGGACAGGGCCACGAGACCCAGTACTTC
CASREGQGHETQYF
>few|19|TRBV9|TRBJ2-1|TRBD2
TGTGCCAGCAGTGCCTTCCCATTACTGAGCGGGAGGGAGGATGATGAGCAGTTCTTC
CASSAFPLLSGREDDEQFF
>-|14|TRBV27|TRBJ2-1|TRBD2
TGTGCCAGCAGTTTAAGCGGGGACTACAATGAGCAGTTCTTC
CASSLSGDYNEQFF